This T cell receptor beta chain is drawn from a study of CD8 T cells in ankylosing spondylitis. The table lists this clonotype with many counts. V was pared by 5 bases and J by 9 bases, with 15 bases between. This CDR3 has 13 amino acids. The germline V gene has CDR1 SGDLS and CDR2 YYNGEE. Using its own MiXCR run on the 5' RACE reads, TCRdb lists one record per CDR3 protein. In the table there are tens of thousands of distinct CDR3 sequences, 2.7% of which are singletons. This chain uses TRBV9 with TRBJ1-5, with a possible D match to TRBD1 (5 bases). The sequence derives from a male donor with ankylosing spondylitis or in good health (not recorded which). The source material was blood, either unsorted or a sorted T cell fraction (not recorded which). The CDR3 nucleotides read TGTGCCAGCAGTAAGGGAGAGCAGGGGCCCCAGCATTTT. It is translated as CASSKGEQGPQHF. Using reference TRBV9 and TRBJ1-5 for the parts outside the CDR3, the full variable domain is DSGVTQTPKHLITATGQRVTLRCSPRSGDLSVYWYQQSLDQGLQFLIQYYNGEERAKGNILERFSAQQFPDLHSELNLSSLELGDSALYFCASSKGEQGPQHFGDGTRLSIL.